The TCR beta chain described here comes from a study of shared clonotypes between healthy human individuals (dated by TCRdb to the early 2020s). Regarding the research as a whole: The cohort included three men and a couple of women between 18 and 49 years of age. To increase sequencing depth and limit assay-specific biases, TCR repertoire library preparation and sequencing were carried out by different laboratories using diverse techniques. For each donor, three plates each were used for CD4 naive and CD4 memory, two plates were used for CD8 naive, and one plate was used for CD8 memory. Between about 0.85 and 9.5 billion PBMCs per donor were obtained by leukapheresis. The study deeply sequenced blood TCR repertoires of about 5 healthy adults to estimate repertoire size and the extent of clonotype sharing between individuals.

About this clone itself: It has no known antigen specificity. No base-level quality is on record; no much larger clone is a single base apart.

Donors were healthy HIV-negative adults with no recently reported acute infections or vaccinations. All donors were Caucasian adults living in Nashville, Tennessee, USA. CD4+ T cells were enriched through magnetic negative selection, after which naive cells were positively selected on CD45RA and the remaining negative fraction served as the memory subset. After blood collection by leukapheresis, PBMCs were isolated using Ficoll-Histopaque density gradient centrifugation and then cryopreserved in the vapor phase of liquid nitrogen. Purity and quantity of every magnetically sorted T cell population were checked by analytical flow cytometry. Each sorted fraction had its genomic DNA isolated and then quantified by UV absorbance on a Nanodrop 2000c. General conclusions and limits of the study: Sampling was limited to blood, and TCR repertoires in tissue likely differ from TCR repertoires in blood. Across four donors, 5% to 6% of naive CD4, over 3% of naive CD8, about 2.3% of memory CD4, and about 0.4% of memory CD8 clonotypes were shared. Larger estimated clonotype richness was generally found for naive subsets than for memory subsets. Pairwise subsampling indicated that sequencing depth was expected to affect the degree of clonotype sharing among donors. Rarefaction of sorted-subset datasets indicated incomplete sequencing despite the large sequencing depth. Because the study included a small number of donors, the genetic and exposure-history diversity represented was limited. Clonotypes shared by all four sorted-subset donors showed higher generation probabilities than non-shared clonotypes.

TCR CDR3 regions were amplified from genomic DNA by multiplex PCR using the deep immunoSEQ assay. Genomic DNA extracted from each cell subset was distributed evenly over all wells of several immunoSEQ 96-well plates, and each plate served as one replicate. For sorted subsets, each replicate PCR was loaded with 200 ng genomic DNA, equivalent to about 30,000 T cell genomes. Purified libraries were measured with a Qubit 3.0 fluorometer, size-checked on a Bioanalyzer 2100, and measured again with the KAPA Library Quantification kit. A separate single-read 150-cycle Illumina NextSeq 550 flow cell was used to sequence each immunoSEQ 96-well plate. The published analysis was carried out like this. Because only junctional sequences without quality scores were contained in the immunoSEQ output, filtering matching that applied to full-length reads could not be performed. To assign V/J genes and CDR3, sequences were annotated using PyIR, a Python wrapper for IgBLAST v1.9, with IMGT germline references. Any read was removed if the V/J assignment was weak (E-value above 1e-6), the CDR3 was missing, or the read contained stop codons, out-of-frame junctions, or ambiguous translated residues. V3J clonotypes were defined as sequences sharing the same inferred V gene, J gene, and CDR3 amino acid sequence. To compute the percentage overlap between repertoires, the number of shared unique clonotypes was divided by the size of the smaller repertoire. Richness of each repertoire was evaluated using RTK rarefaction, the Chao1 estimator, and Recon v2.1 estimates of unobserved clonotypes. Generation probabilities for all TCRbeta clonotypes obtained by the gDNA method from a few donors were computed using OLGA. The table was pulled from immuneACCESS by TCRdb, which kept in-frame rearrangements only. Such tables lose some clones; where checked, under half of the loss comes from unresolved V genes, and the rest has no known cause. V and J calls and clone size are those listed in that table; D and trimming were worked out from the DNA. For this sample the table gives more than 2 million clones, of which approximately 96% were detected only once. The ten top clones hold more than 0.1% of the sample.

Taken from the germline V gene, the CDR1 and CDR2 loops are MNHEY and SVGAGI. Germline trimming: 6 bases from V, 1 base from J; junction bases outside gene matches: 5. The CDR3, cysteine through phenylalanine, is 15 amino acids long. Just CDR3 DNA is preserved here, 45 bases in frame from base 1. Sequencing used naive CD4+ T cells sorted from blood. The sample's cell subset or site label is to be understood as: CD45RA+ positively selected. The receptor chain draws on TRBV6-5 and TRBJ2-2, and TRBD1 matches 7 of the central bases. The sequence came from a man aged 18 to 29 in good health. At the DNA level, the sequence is TGTGCCAGCAGGGGGACAGACCTGAACACCGGGGAGCTGTTTTTT. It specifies CASRGTDLNTGELFF.